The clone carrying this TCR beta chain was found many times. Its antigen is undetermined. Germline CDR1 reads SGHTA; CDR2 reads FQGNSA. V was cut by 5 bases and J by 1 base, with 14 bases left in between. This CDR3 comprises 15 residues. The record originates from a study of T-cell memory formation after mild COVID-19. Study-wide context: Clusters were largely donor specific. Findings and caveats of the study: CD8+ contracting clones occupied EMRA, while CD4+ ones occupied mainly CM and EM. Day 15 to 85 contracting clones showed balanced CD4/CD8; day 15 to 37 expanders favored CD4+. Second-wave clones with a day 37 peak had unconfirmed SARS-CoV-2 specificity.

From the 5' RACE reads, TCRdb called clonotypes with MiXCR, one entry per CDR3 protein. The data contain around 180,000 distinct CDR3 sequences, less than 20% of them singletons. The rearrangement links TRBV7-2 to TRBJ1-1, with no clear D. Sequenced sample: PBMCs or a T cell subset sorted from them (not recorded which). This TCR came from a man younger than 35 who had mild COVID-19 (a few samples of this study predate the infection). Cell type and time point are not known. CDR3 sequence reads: CASSPVSRRNTEAFF. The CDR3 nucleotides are TGTGCCAGCAGCCCGGTATCACGAAGGAACACTGAAGCTTTCTTT.